The 14 T cell receptor beta chains presented below share a single source sample, sequenced in a study of T cell responses to AZD1222 COVID-19 vaccine. Profiling relied on immunoSEQ multiplex PCR, and the TCRdb table lists in-frame clones only, not all of them. Of under 150,000 clones in the sample, about 91% were seen once. The specimen was peripheral blood, collected 28 days after the second AZD1222 dose. These receptors came from an adult who received the AZD1222 COVID-19 vaccine.

A word on this clone: This sample includes further DNA sequences coding for the same CDR3. The chain has TRBV5-4 and TRBJ1-1; the D is unclear. Germline lookup yields CDR1 SGHNT and CDR2 YYREEE (reference sequence). Trimming left V 0 bases short and J 1 base short, with 4 bases between. CDR3 size: 13 residues. The DNA for the CDR3 is TGTGCCAGCAGCTTGGCAGAGAACACTGAAGCTTTCTTT. Protein sequence: CASSLAENTEAFF.

The chain recombines TRBV7-2 with TRBJ2-7, with TRBD1 matching 11 bases. V was clipped by 4 bases and J by 2 bases; unmatched bases: 1. CDR3 length equals 14 residues. Germline-derived CDR1 and CDR2 are SGHTA and FQGNSA. CDR3 protein: CASSWGQGAYEQYF. In DNA, the CDR3 is TGTGCCAGCAGCTGGGGACAGGGGGCCTACGAGCAGTACTTC.

DNA for the CDR3: TGTGCCAGCAGTTCATACAGGGACACTGAAGCTTTCTTT. Translating it yields CASSSYRDTEAFF. The chain is built from TRBV27 and TRBJ1-1, with D perhaps TRBD1 (6 bases). Per germline, CDR1 MNHEY and CDR2 SMNVEV (reference sequence). V was cut by 4 bases and J by 3 bases, with 9 bases left in between. The CDR3 is made up of 13 amino acids.

This clone is a singleton in its sample. This chain joins TRBV3-1 (or the pseudogene TRBV3-2) and TRBJ2-7; D might be TRBD1 (8 bases). The V end lost 5 bases, the J end lost 7 bases, and 12 bases lay between the germline ends. The CDR3 has 12 residues. Germline V gene lookup returns CDR1 LGHDT and CDR2 YNNKEL (reference sequence). CDR3 protein: CASSDRGGEQYF. The CDR3 coding sequence is TGTGCCAGCAGCGACAGGGGAGGGGAGCAGTACTTC.

The chain uses TRBV6-6 and TRBJ2-3, with 10 nucleotides matching TRBD1. The CDR3 length is 15 residues. Trimming removed 2 bases from V and 4 bases from J; junction bases left unmatched: 3. The V gene's germline CDR1 is MNHNY and CDR2 SVGAGI (reference sequence). In nucleotides, the CDR3 is TGTGCCAGCAGTTACCCCGGGACAGGGGCAGATACGCAGTATTTT. Translation gives CASSYPGTGADTQYF.

Note on this clone: The junction departs from the called germline gene at one end, perhaps through a read error. The CDR3 here is CPTSITAGTGDDSGANVLTF. CDR3 coding DNA: TGTCCCACCAGCATAACCGCCGGGACTGGGGACGACTCTGGGGCCAACGTCCTGACTTTC. The chain has TRBV15 and TRBJ2-6, with a possible D match to TRBD2 (6 bases). This CDR3 is 20 amino acids long. In germline, CDR1 is LNHNV, CDR2 YYDKDF (reference sequence).

The chain recombines TRBV4-1 with TRBJ1-1; TRBD1 matches at 7 bases. The V gene's germline CDR1 is MGHRA and CDR2 YSYEKL. Trimming removed 5 bases from V and 6 bases from J; junction bases left unmatched: 9. The CDR3 runs 14 residues. CDR3 sequence (DNA): TGCGCCAGCAGCTCCCGGGACAGAGGGCCTGAAGCTTTCTTT. It translates to CASSSRDRGPEAFF.

The chain couples TRBV19 to TRBJ2-4, with 10 bases identical to TRBD1. The CDR3 has 15 residues. The germline gives CDR1 LNHDA, CDR2 SQIVND (reference sequence). The ends lost 6 bases at V and 0 bases at J; junction bases unmatched: 2. CDR3 residues: CASRGQGLAKNIQYF. In DNA form, the CDR3 reads TGTGCCAGTAGGGGACAGGGGTTAGCCAAAAACATTCAGTACTTC.

V gene TRBV7-8 combines with J gene TRBJ2-1, with D possibly being TRBD2 (6 bases). This CDR3 is built from 12 residues. Germline values: CDR1 SGHVS, CDR2 FQNEAQ. The ends were cut back, 5 bases at V and 8 bases at J, with 10 bases in the middle. CDR3 DNA: TGTGCCAGCAGCCGTGAGCGGGATGAGCAGTTCTTC. This gives the protein CASSRERDEQFF.

The chain is built from TRBV3-1 (or the pseudogene TRBV3-2) and TRBJ1-6; the D gene is possibly TRBD1 (5 bases). The CDR3 has 15 amino acids. Germline V gene sequence: CDR1 LGHDT, CDR2 YNNKEL (reference sequence). Trimming took off 4 bases at V and 7 bases at J, with 14 bases between the two ends. The DNA of the CDR3 is TGTGCCAGCAGCCGGGGCAGGGTAGAGAATTCACCCCTCCACTTT. This gives the protein CASSRGRVENSPLHF.

The genes are TRBV15 and TRBJ2-1; 7 bases align to TRBD2. The CDR3 sequence is 15 residues long. CDR1 and CDR2 (germline): LNHNV, YYDKDF (reference sequence). V shed 0 bases and J 10 bases; nucleotides not matched to a gene: 9. The CDR3 DNA sequence: TGTGCCACCAGCAGAGATAGGACTAGTCTCCAGGAGCAGTTCTTC. Translating it yields CATSRDRTSLQEQFF.

This chain joins TRBV7-9 and TRBJ1-1, with a weak D call TRBD1 (5 bases). Per germline, CDR1 SEHNR and CDR2 FQNEAQ (reference sequence). This CDR3 comprises 14 residues. Trimming pared 0 bases from V and 4 bases from J, leaving 9 bases between. The CDR3 loop is CASSLAGASTEAFF. CDR3 bases: TGTGCCAGCAGCTTAGCAGGGGCTAGCACTGAAGCTTTCTTT.

The table lists this clone with many counts. The J gene is TRBJ2-7, the V gene TRBV6-5; no reliable D call. The CDR3 totals 15 residues. The ends were cut back, 0 bases at V and 2 bases at J, with 11 bases in the middle. The germline V gene encodes CDR1 MNHEY and CDR2 SVGAGI. In nucleotides, the CDR3 is TGTGCCAGCAGTTACTCGACCGACGGAGCCTACGAGCAGTACTTC. This codes for CASSYSTDGAYEQYF.

The V gene is TRBV3-1 (or the pseudogene TRBV3-2), the J gene TRBJ2-3, with TRBD2 matching over 8 bases. Germline CDR1 LGHDT, CDR2 YNNKEL (reference sequence). The CDR3 length is 14 residues. Trimming removed 6 bases from V and 2 bases from J; junction bases left unmatched: 4. The CDR3 DNA is TGTGCCAGCAGAGATAGCGGGGACACAGATACGCAGTATTTT. Residues: CASRDSGDTDTQYF.